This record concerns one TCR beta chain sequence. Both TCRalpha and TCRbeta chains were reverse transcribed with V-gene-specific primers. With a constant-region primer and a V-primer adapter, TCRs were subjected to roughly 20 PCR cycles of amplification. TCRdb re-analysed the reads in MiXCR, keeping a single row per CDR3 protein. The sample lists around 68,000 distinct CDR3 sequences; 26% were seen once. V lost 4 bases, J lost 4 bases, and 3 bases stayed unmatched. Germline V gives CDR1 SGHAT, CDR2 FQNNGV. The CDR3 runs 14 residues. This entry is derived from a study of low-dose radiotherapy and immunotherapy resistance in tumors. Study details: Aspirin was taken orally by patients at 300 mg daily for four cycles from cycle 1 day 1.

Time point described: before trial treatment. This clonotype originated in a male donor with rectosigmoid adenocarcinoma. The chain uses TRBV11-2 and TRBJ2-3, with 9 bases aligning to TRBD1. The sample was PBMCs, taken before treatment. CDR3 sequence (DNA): TGTGCCAGCAGCTACAGGGGGCCGGCAGATACGCAGTATTTT. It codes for CASSYRGPADTQYF.